The text below deals with one T cell receptor (beta chain). What it binds is unknown. This sample was included in a study of T cell repertoires in cytomegalovirus infection. For the study at large: Matching HLA type, along with CMV infection, was indicated by public TCR beta signatures. General study findings and limits: The cumulative frequency of public TCR beta families distinguished individuals who carried CMV together with the relevant HLA. Dominating the ex vivo response were TCR beta clonotypes that were CMV-specific and HLA-C-restricted.

CDR3 size: 14 residues. The germline V gene has CDR1 SQVTM and CDR2 ANQGSEA. With 4 bases removed from V and 0 bases from J, the gap between germline ends came to 12 bases. TCRdb recomputed calls from the reads with MiXCR, one row per CDR3 protein. The repertoire holds some 230,000 distinct CDR3 sequences, with 22% as singletons. This chain uses TRBV29-1 with TRBJ1-2; tentatively, D is TRBD1 (5 bases). This sequence originates from a human donor in good health (CMV status not recorded). Some clones in this sample may be carry-over from other donors' samples. The sequenced material came from CD8+ T cells from PBMCs. CDR3 sequence reads: CSVVTGLANYGYTF. CDR3 DNA sequence: TGCAGCGTTGTAACAGGTCTAGCTAACTATGGCTACACCTTC. Full variable domain (rest looked up from reference TRBV29-1 and TRBJ1-2): SAVISQKPSRDICQRGTSLTIQCQVDSQVTMMFWYRQQPGQSLTLIATANQGSEATYESGFVIDKFPISRPNLTFSTLTVSNMSPEDSSIYLCSVVTGLANYGYTFGSGTRLTVV.